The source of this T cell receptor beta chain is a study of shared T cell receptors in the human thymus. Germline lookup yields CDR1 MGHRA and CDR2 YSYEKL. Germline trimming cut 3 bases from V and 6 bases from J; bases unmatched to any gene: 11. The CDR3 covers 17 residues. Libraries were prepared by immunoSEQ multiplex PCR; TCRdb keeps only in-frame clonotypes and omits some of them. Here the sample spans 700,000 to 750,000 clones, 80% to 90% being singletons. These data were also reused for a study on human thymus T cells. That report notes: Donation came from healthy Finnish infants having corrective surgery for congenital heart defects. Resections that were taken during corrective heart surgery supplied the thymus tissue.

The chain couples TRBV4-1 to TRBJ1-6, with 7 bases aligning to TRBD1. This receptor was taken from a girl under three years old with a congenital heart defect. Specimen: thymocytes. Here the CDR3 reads CASSQKTEGAGNSPLHF. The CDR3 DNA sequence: TGCGCCAGCAGCCAGAAAACCGAGGGGGCAGGTAATTCACCCCTCCACTTT.